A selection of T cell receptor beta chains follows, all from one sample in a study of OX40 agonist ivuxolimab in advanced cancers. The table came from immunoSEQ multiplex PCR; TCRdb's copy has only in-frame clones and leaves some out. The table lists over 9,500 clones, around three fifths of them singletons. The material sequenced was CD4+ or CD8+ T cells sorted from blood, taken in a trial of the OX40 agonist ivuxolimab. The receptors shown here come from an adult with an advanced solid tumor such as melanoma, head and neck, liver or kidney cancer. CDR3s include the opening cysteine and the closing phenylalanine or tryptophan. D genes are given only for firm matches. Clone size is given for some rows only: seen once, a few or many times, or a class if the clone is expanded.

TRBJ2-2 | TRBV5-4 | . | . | CASSSEVPGELFF | TGTGCCAGCAGCTCTGAGGTGCCCGGGGAGCTGTTTTTT
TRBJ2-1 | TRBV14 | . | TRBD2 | CASSRTSGGGLEQFF | TGTGCCAGCAGCCGGACTAGCGGGGGGGGGCTTGAGCAGTTCTTC
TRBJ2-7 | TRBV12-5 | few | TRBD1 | CASARGQGAYEQYF | TGTGCTAGTGCTAGGGGACAGGGGGCCTACGAGCAGTACTTC
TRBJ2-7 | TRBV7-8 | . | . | CASSEPESAYEQYF | TGTGCCAGCAGCGAGCCTGAATCGGCCTACGAGCAGTACTTC
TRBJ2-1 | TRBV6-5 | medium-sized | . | CASSAGTGSAEQFF | TGTGCCAGCAGCGCCGGGACTGGGTCTGCTGAGCAGTTCTTC
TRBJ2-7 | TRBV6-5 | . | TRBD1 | CASSGQGYYEQYF | TGTGCCAGCAGCGGACAGGGCTACTACGAGCAGTACTTC
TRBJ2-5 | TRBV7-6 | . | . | CASSLARGVGETQYF | TGTGCCAGCAGCTTAGCGCGAGGAGTTGGAGAGACCCAGTACTTC
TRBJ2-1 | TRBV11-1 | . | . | CASSLGMGRPYNEQFF | TGTGCCAGCAGCTTAGGGATGGGGAGGCCCTACAATGAGCAGTTCTTC
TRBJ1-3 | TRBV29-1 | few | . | CSVEGPGFLSGNTIYF | TGCAGCGTTGAGGGGCCAGGGTTCCTCTCTGGAAACACCATATATTTT
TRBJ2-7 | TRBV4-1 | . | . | CASSPDSSYEQYF | TGCGCCAGCAGCCCGGACAGCTCCTACGAGCAGTACTTC
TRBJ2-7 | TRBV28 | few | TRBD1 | CASSARTGDSEQYF | TGTGCCAGCAGTGCCCGGACAGGGGATTCCGAGCAGTACTTC
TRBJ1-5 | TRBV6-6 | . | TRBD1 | CASWDRGPNQPQHF | TGTGCCAGCTGGGACAGGGGGCCGAATCAGCCCCAGCATTTT
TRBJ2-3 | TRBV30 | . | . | CAWSVLPDTQYF | TGTGCCTGGAGTGTACTTCCAGATACGCAGTATTTT
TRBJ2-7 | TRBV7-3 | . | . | CASITDNEQYF | TGTGCCAGCATCACGGACAACGAGCAGTACTTC
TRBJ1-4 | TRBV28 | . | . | CASGIDNEKLFF | TGTGCCAGCGGGATAGATAATGAAAAACTGTTTTTT
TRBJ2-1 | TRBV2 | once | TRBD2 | CASSEMTSGGNGEQFF | TGTGCCAGCAGCGAGATGACTAGCGGGGGTAACGGTGAGCAGTTCTTC
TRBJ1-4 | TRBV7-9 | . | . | CASSSRRDNNEKLFF | TGTGCCAGCAGCTCTCGCCGGGACAATAATGAAAAACTGTTTTTT
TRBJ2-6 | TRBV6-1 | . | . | CASSEEKSGANVLTF | TGTGCCAGCAGTGAAGAAAAATCTGGGGCCAACGTCCTGACTTTC
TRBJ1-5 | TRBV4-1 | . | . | CASSQDRGENQPQHF | TGCGCCAGCAGCCAAGATAGGGGCGAAAATCAGCCCCAGCATTTT
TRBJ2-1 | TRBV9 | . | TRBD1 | CASSFSRTGDDNEQFF | TGTGCCAGCTCGTTCTCTCGGACAGGGGATGACAATGAGCAGTTCTTC
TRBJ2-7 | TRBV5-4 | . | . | CASSSGLVSYEQYF | TGTGCCAGCAGCTCCGGACTGGTCTCCTACGAGCAGTACTTC
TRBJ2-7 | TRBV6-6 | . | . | CASSYSTGSSSYEQYF | TGTGCCAGCAGTTACTCCACGGGGTCTTCCTCCTACGAGCAGTACTTC
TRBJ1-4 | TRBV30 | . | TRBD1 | CAWNGQGVDEKLFF | TGTGCCTGGAATGGACAGGGGGTGGATGAAAAACTGTTTTTT
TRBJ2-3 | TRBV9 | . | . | CASSVSGTGGGTDTQYF | TGTGCCAGCAGCGTGAGCGGTACAGGGGGGGGCACAGATACGCAGTATTTT
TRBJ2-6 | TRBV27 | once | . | CASSPQAISSGANVLTF | TGTGCCAGCAGCCCCCAGGCCATCTCCTCTGGGGCCAACGTCCTGACTTTC
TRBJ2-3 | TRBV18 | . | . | CASSPGGDTQYF | TGTGCCAGCTCACCGGGTGGAGATACGCAGTATTTT
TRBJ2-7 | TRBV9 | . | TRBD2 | CASSVGLAGSYEQYF | TGTGCCAGCAGCGTAGGACTAGCGGGAAGCTACGAGCAGTACTTC
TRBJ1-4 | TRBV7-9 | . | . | CASSHHSTLNEKLFF | TGTGCCAGCAGCCACCACAGCACCCTAAATGAAAAACTGTTTTTT
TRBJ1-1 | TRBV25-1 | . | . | CASKLGGQLEAFF | TGTGCCAGCAAACTAGGGGGGCAGCTTGAAGCTTTCTTT
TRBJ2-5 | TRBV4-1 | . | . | CASSQEGFQETQYF | TGCGCCAGCAGCCAAGAGGGATTTCAAGAGACCCAGTACTTC
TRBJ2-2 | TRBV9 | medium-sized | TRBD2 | CASSVEVLAGSGELFF | TGTGCCAGCAGCGTAGAGGTACTAGCGGGTTCCGGGGAGCTGTTTTTT
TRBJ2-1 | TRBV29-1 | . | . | CSVERRDNEQFF | TGCAGCGTTGAAAGGAGGGACAATGAGCAGTTCTTC
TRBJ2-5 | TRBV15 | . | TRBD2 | CATSRDRASGRAYETQYF | TGTGCCACCAGCAGAGATAGGGCTAGCGGGAGGGCCTATGAGACCCAGTACTTC
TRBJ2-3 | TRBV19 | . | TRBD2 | CASSISRGVTDTQYF | TGTGCCAGTAGTATATCGCGGGGGGTCACAGATACGCAGTATTTT
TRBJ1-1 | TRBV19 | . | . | CASSQRDRWIEAFF | TGTGCCAGTAGTCAGAGGGACCGCTGGATTGAAGCTTTCTTT
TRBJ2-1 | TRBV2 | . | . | CASTVGGYNEQFF | TGTGCCAGCACCGTGGGCGGATACAATGAGCAGTTCTTC
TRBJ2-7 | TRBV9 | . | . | CASSVGPPYEQYF | TGTGCCAGCAGCGTAGGCCCACCCTACGAGCAGTACTTC
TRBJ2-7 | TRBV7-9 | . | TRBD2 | CASSFIRDYLSREQYF | TGTGCCAGCAGCTTTATCCGGGACTACTTATCGCGCGAGCAGTACTTC
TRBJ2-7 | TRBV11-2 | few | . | CASSPGGLLSYEQYF | TGTGCCAGCAGCCCAGGGGGACTCCTCTCCTACGAGCAGTACTTC
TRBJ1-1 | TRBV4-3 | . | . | CASSQGENTEAFF | TGCGCCAGCAGCCAAGGGGAGAACACTGAAGCTTTCTTT
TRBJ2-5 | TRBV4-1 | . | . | CASSHIPASGILKETQYF | TGCGCCAGCAGCCATATCCCTGCCTCGGGGATTCTCAAAGAGACCCAGTACTTC
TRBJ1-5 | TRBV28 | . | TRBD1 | CASSSRTGVNQPQHF | TGTGCCAGCAGTTCAAGGACAGGGGTTAACCAGCCCCAGCATTTT
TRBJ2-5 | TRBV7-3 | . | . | CASSSPSQETQYF | TGTGCCAGCAGCTCCCCCAGCCAAGAGACCCAGTACTTC
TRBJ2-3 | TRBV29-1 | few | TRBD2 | CSVEDWSSGSATDTQYF | TGCAGCGTTGAAGATTGGTCTAGCGGATCGGCCACAGATACGCAGTATTTT
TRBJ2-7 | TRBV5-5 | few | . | CASSLGMGGGEQYF | TGTGCCAGCAGCTTGGGGATGGGGGGCGGCGAGCAGTACTTC
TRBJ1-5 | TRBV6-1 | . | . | CASRPRTDSNQPQHF | TGTGCCAGCAGACCTAGGACGGATAGCAATCAGCCCCAGCATTTT
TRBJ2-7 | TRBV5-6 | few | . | CASSLADEQYF | TGTGCCAGCAGCTTGGCCGACGAGCAGTACTTC
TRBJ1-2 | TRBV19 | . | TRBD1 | CASIDRDRDDGYTF | TGTGCCAGTATCGACCGGGACAGAGACGATGGCTACACCTTC
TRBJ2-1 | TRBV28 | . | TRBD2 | CAAKRLGTSNNEQFF | TGTGCCGCGAAGCGCCTGGGGACTAGCAACAATGAGCAGTTCTTC
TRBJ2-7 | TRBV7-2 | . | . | CASSPITGSHEQYF | TGTGCCAGCAGCCCCATCACAGGGAGCCACGAGCAGTACTTC
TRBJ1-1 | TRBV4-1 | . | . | CASSPGTMNTEAFF | TGCGCCAGCAGCCCCGGAACCATGAACACTGAAGCTTTCTTT
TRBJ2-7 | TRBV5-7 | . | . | CASSLVGWGTYEQYF | TGTGCCAGCAGCTTGGTTGGGTGGGGGACCTACGAGCAGTACTTC
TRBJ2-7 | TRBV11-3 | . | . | CASSSEPSYEQYF | TGTGCCAGCAGCTCCGAACCCTCCTACGAGCAGTACTTC
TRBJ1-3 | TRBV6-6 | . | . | CASSPYDRFSGNTIYF | TGTGCCAGCAGCCCCTACGACAGGTTCTCTGGAAACACCATATATTTT
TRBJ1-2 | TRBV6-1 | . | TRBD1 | CASSETVQGGFILYGYTF | TGTGCCAGCAGTGAAACGGTGCAGGGGGGCTTTATCCTCTATGGCTACACCTTC
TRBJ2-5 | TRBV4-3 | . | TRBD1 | CASSSSQGAGGETQYF | TGCGCCAGCAGCTCGAGTCAGGGGGCCGGAGGAGAGACCCAGTACTTC
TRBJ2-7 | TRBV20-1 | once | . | CSGARNEQYF | TGCAGTGGGGCACGGAACGAGCAGTACTTC
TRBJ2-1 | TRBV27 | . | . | CASSPSVGFYNEQFF | TGTGCCAGCAGTCCTAGCGTTGGGTTCTACAATGAGCAGTTCTTC
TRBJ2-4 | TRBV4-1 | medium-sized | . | CASSQDLSGGAKNIQYF | TGCGCCAGCAGCCAAGATCTAAGCGGAGGGGCCAAAAACATTCAGTACTTC
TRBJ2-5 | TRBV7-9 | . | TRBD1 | CASSARQGEQETQYF | TGTGCCAGCTCCGCCCGACAGGGGGAACAAGAGACCCAGTACTTC